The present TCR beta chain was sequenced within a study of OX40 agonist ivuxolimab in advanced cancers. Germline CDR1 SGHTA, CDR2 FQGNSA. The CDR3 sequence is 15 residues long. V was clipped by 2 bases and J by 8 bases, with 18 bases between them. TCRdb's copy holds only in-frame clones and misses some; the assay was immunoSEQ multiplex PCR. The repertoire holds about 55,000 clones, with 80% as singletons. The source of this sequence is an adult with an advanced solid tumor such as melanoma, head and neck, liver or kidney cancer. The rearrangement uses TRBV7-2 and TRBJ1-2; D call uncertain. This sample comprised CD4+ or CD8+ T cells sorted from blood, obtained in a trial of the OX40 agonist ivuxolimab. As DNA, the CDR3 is TGTGCCAGCAGCTTAAGCCCGACGGCGACGCTCGGCTACACCTTC. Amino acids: CASSLSPTATLGYTF.